This T cell receptor (beta chain) was retrieved from a study of T cell clones after liver transplantation. TCRdb's copy holds only in-frame clones and misses some; the assay was immunoSEQ multiplex PCR. The data show some 59,000 clones, 70% to 75% seen once. The V gene end was trimmed by 2 bases and the J gene end by 5 bases; junction bases not matched to a gene: 4. The CDR3 consists of 15 residues. Germline CDR1 is SGHKS and CDR2 is YYEKEE (reference sequence). The sequencing used CD4+ T cells from blood, collected before liver transplant. This chain connects TRBV5-5 to TRBJ1-6, with 7 positions matching TRBD1. The source is a human donor who received a liver transplant. Here the CDR3 reads CASSFQGENNSPLHF. CDR3 bases: TGTGCCAGCAGCTTCCAGGGGGAGAATAATTCACCCCTCCACTTT.